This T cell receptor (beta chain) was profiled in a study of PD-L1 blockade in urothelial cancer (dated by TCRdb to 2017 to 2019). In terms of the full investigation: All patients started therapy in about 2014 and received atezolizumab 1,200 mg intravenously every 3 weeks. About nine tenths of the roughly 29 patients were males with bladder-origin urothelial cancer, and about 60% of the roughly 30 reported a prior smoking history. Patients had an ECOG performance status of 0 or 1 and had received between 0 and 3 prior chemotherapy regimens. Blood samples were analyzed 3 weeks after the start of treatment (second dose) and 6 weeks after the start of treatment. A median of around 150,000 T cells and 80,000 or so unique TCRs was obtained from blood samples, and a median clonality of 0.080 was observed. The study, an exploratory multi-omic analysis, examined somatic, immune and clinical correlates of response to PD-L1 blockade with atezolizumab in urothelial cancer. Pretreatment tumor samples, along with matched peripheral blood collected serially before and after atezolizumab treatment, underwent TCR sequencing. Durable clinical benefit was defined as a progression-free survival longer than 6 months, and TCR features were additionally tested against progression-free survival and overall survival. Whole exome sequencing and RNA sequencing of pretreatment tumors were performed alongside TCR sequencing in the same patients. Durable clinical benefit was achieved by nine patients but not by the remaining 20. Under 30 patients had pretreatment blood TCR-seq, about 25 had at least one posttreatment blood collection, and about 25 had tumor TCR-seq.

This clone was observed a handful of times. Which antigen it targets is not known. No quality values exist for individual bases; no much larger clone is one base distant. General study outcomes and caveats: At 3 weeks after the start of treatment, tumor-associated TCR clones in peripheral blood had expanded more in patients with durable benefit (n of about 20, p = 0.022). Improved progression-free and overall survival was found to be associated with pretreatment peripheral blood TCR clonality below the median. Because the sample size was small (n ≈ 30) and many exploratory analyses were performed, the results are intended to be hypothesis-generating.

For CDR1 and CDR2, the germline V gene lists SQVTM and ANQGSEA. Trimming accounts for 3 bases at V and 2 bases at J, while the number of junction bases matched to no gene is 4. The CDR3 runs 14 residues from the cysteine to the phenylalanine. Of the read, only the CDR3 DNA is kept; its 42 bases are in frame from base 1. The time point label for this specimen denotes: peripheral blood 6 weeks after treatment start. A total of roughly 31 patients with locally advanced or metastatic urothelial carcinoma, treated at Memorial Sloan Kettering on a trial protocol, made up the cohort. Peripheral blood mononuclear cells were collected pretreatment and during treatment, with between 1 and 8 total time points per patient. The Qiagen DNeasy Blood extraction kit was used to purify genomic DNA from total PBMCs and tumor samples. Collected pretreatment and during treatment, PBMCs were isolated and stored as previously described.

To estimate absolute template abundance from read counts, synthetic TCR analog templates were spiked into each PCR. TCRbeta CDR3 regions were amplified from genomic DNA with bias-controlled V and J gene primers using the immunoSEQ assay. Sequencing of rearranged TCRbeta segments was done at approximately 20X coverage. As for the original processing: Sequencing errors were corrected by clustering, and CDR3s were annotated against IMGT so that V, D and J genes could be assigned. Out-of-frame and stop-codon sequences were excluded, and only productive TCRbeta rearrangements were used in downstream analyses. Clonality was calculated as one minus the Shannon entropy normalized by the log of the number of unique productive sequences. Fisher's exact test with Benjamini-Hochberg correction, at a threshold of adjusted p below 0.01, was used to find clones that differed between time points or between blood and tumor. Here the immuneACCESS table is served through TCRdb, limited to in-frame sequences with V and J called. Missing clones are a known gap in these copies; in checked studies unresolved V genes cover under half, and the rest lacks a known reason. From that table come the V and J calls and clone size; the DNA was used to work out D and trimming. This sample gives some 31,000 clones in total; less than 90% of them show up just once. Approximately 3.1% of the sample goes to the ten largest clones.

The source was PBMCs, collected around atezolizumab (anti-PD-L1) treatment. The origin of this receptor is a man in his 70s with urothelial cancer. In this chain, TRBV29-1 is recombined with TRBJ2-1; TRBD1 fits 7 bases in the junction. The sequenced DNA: TGCAGCGTTGAGGGGGACAGAACCTACAATGAGCAGTTCTTC. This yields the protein CSVEGDRTYNEQFF.